This T cell receptor (beta chain) was sequenced during a study of blood T cell repertoires in COVID-19. Study as a whole: From T cells, B-cell-depleted T cells, or PBMCs came the material, which was cDNA or gDNA.

The method was immunoSEQ multiplex PCR; TCRdb's version includes in-frame clones alone and lacks a portion of them. The data show 200,000 to 300,000 clones, 75% to 85% seen once. The TCR was taken from a human donor in a cohort sampled during active COVID-19. Sequences were obtained from peripheral blood.

The CDR3 sequence: CASSLSPGQAARNYGYTF. Written as DNA, the CDR3 is TGTGCCAGCAGTTTATCCCCGGGACAGGCCGCCCGAAACTATGGCTACACCTTC. V is TRBV27 and J is TRBJ1-2; 8 positions match TRBD1. Germline loops: CDR1 MNHEY, CDR2 SMNVEV (reference sequence). This CDR3 is 18 amino acids long. The V and J ends lost 0 bases and 2 bases, in that order; junction bases with no gene match: 11.